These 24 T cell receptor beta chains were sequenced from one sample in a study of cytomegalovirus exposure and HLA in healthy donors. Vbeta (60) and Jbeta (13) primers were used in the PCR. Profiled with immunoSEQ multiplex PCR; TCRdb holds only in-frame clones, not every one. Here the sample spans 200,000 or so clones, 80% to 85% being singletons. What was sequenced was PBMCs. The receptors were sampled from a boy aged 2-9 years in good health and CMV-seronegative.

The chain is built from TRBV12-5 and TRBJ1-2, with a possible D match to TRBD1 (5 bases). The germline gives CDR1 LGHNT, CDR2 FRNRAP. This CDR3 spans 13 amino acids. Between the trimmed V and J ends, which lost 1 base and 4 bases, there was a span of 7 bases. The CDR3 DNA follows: TGTGCTAGTGGTTTGGGACAGATCTATGGCTACACCTTC. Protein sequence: CASGLGQIYGYTF.

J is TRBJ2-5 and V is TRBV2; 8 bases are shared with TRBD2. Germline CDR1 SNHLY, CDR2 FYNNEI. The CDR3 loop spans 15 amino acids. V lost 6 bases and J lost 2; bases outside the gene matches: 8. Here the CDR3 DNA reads TGTGCCAGCAGGATGACTAGCGTAAAACAAGAGACCCAGTACTTC. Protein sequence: CASRMTSVKQETQYF.

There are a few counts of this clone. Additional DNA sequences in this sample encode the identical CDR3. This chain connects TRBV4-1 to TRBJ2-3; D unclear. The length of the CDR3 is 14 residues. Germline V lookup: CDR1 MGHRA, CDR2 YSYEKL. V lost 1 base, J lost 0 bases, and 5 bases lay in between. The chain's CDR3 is CASSQAGSTDTQYF. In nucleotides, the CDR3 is TGCGCCAGCAGCCAAGCAGGTAGCACAGATACGCAGTATTTT.

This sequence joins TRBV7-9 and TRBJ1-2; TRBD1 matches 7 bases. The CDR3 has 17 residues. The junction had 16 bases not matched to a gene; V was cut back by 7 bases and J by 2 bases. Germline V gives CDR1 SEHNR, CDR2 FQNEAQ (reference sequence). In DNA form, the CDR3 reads TGTGCCAGCAACTTCACGATTAGGGGGCAAGAGAACTATGGCTACACCTTC. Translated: CASNFTIRGQENYGYTF.

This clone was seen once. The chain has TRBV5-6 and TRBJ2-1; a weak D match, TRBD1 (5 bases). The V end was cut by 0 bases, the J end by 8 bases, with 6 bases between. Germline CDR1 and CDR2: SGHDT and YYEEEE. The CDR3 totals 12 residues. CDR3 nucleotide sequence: TGTGCCAGCAGCTTGGGGGGCTATGAGCAGTTCTTC. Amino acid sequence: CASSLGGYEQFF. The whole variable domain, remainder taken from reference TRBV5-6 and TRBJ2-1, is DAGVTQSPTHLIKTRGQQVTLRCSPKSGHDTVSWYQQALGQGPQFIFQYYEEEERQRGNFPDRFSGHQFPNYSSELNVNALLLGDSALYLCASSLGGYEQFFGPGTRLTVL.

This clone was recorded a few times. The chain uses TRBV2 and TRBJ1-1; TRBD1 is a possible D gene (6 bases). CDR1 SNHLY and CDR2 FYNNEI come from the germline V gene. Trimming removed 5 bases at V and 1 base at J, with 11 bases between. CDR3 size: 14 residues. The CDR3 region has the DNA TGTGCCAGCAGTCCGGACAGCTCGAACACTGAAGCTTTCTTT. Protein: CASSPDSSNTEAFF.

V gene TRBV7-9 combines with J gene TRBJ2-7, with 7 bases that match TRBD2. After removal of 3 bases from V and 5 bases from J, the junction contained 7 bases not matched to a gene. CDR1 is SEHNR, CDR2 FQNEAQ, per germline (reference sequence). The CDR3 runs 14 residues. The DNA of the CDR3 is TGTGCCAGCAGCTTCGGCGGGAGCACCCACGAGCAGTACTTC. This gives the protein CASSFGGSTHEQYF. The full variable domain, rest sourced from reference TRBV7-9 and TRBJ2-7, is DTGVSQNPRHKITKRGQNVTFRCDPISEHNRLYWYRQTLGQGPEFLTYFQNEAQLEKSRLLSDRFSAERPKGSFSTLEIQRTEQGDSAMYLCASSFGGSTHEQYFGPGTRLTVT.

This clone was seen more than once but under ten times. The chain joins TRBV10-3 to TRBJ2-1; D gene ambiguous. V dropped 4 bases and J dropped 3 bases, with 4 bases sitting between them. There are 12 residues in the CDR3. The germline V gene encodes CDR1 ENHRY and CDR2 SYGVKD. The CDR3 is CAISGGYNEQFF. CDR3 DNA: TGTGCCATCAGTGGAGGCTACAATGAGCAGTTCTTC.

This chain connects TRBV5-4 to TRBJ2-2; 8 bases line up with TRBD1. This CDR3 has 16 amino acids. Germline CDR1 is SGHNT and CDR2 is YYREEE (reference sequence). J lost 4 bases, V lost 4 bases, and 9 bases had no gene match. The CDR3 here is CASSDRDRRGTGELFF. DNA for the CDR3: TGTGCCAGCAGCGATAGGGACAGGAGAGGCACCGGGGAGCTGTTTTTT.

The CDR3 spells CASSFTPYEQYF. CDR3 bases: TGTGCCAGCAGTTTCACTCCCTACGAGCAGTACTTC. The J gene is TRBJ2-5, the V gene TRBV28; D unresolved. The end of the DNA is better explained by TRBJ2-7, so the J call may be wrong. This CDR3 has 12 residues. Looked up from germline, CDR1 is MDHEN and CDR2 is SYDVKM.

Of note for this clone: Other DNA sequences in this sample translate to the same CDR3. The CDR3: CASSPTATEAFF. The CDR3 DNA sequence: TGTGCCAGCTCCCCGACAGCCACTGAAGCTTTCTTT. This chain joins TRBV18 and TRBJ1-1; tentatively, D is TRBD1 (5 bases). The CDR3 runs 12 residues. Trimming left V 6 bases short and J 4 bases short, with 9 bases between. From germline, CDR1 is KGHSH and CDR2 LQKENI.

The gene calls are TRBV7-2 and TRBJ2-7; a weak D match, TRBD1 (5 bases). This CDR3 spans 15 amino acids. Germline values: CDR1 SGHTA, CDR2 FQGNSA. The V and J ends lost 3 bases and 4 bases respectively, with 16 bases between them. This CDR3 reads CASSFQGHPSYEQYF. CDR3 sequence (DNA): TGTGCCAGCAGCTTTCAAGGACACCCGAGTTACGAGCAGTACTTC.

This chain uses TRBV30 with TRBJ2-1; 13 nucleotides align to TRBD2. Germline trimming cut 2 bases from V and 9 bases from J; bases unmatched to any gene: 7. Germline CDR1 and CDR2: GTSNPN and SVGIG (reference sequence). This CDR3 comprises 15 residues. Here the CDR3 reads CAWSTGTSGNREQFF. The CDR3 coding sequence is TGTGCCTGGAGTACGGGGACTAGCGGGAACCGTGAGCAGTTCTTC. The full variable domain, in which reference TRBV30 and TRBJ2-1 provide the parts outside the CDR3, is SQTIHQWPATLVQPVGSPLSLECTVEGTSNPNLYWYRQAAGRGLQLLFYSVGIGQISSEVPQNLSASRPQDRQFILSSKKLLLSDSGFYLCAWSTGTSGNREQFFGPGTRLTVL.

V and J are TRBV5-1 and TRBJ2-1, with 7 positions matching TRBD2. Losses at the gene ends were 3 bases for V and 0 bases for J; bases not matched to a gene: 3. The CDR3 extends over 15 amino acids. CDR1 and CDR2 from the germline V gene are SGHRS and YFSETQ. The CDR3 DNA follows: TGCGCCAGCAGCTCCAGCGGGACCTCCTACAATGAGCAGTTCTTC. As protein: CASSSSGTSYNEQFF.

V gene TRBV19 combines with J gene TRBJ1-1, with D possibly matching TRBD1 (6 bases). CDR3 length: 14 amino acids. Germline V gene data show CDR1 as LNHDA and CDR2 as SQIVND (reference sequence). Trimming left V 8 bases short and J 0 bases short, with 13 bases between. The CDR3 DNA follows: TGTGCCAGTCGGCCGGGACACATGAACACTGAAGCTTTCTTT. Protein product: CASRPGHMNTEAFF. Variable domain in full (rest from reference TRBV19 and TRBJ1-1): DGGITQSPKYLFRKEGQNVTLSCEQNLNHDAMYWYRQDPGQGLRLIYYSQIVNDFQKGDIAEGYSVSREKKESFPLTVTSAQKNPTAFYLCASRPGHMNTEAFFGQGTRLTVV.

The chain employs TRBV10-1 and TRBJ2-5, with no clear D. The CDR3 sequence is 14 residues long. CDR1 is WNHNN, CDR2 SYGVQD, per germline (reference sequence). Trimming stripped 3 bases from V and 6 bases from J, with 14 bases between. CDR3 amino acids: CASSDHRVQQTQYF. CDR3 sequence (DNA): TGCGCCAGCAGTGACCATCGGGTTCAGCAGACCCAGTACTTC.

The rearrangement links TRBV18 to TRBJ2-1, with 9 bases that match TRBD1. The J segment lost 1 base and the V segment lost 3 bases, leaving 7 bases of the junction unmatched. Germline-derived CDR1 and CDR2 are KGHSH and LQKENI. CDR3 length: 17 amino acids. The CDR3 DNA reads TGTGCCAGCTCACCTACAACCGGGACAGGGTCCTACAATGAGCAGTTCTTC. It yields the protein CASSPTTGTGSYNEQFF.

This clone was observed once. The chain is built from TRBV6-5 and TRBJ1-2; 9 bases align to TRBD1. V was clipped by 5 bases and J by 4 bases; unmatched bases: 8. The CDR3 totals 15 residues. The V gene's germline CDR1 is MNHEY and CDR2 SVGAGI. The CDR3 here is CASSQGQGLGYGYTF. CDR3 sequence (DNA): TGTGCCAGCAGTCAAGGACAGGGGTTAGGCTATGGCTACACCTTC.

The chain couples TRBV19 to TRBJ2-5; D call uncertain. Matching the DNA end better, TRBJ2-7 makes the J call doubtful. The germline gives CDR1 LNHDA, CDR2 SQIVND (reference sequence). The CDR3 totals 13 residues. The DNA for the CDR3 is TGTGCCAGTAGTATTACGTCAGGTTACGAGCAGTACTTC. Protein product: CASSITSGYEQYF.

The CDR3 reads CASGLSLQPQHF. The CDR3 DNA reads as TGTGCTAGTGGTTTGAGCCTTCAGCCCCAGCATTTT. The rearrangement links TRBV12-5 to TRBJ1-5; D ambiguous. The CDR3 loop spans 12 amino acids. V lost 2 bases and J 6 bases, leaving 5 bases between the germline ends. Germline CDR1 is LGHNT and CDR2 is FRNRAP.

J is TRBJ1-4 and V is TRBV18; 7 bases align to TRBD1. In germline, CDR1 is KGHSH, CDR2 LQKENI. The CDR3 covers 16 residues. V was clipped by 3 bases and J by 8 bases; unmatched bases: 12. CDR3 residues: CASSPSDREFREKLFF. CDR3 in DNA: TGTGCCAGCTCACCCAGCGACAGGGAATTTCGAGAAAAACTGTTTTTT.

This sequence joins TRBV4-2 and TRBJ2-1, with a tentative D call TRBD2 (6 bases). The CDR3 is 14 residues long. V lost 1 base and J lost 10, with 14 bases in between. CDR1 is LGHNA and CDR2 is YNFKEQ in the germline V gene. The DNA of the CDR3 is TGTGCCAGCAGCCAAGGGGACTCCTCGAGCGAGCAGTTCTTC. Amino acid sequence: CASSQGDSSSEQFF.

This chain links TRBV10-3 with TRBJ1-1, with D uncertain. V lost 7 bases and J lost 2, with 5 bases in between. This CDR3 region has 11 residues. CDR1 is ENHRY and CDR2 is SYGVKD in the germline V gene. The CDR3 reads CAITLNTEAFF. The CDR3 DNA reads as TGTGCCATCACCCTAAACACTGAAGCTTTCTTT.

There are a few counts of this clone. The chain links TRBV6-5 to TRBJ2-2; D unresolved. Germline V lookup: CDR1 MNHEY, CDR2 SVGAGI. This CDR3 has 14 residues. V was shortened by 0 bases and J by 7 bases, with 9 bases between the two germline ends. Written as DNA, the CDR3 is TGTGCCAGCAGTTACTCGACATCCCTCGGGGAGCTGTTTTTT. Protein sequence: CASSYSTSLGELFF.